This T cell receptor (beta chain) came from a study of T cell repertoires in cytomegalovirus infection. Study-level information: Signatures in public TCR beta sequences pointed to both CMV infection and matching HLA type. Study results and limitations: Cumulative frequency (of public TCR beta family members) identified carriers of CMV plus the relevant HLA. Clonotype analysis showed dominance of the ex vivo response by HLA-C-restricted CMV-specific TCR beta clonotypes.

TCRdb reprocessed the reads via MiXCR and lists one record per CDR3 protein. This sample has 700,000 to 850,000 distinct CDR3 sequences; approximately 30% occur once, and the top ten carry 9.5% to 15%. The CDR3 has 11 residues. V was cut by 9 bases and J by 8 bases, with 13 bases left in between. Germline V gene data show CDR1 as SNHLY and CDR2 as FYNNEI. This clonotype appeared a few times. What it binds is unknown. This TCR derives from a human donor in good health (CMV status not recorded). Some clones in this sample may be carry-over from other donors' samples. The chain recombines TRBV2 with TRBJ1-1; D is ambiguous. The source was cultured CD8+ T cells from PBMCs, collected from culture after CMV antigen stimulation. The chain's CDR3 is CASEGRREAFF. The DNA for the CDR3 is TGTGCCAGTGAAGGGCGCAGGGAAGCTTTCTTT.